This T cell receptor (beta chain) was sequenced in a study of T cell repertoires in cytomegalovirus infection. The overall study: Through public TCR beta signatures, both CMV infection and matching HLA type were indicated. Study-wide results and limits: It was HLA-C-restricted CMV-specific TCR beta clonotypes that dominated the response ex vivo. Summed public TCR beta family frequency identified CMV carriers bearing the relevant HLA.

Remarks on this clonotype: As yet, its antigen is unknown.

MiXCR, applied by TCRdb to the reads, yields one record per CDR3 protein. There are hundreds of thousands of distinct CDR3 sequences in the sample; 30% to 40% occur only once, and around a sixth lies in the top ten. Germline CDR1 and CDR2: DFQATT and SNEGSKA (reference sequence). The CDR3 loop spans 14 amino acids. The V gene lost 2 bases and the J gene lost 0 bases, with 10 bases spanning the gap. This sequence originates from a human donor in good health (CMV status not recorded). Some clones in this sample may be carry-over from other donors' samples. This specimen consisted of cultured PBMCs, obtained from culture after CMV antigen stimulation. J is TRBJ2-5 and V is TRBV20-1; D is possibly TRBD1 (6 bases). CDR3 bases: TGCAGTGCTAGAAGAGGGGGTAACCAAGAGACCCAGTACTTC. This encodes CSARRGGNQETQYF.